Listed here are 30 T cell receptor beta chains from one sample, sequenced in a study of cytomegalovirus exposure and HLA in healthy donors. A multiplex PCR was run with 60 Vbeta primers and 13 Jbeta primers. This table comes from immunoSEQ multiplex PCR, and its TCRdb copy is limited to in-frame clones, with some not included. The table shows some 190,000 clones, with approximately 80% occurring only once. The sequenced material came from PBMCs. The receptors were gathered from a boy under 10 years old in good health and CMV-seronegative.

The chain recombines TRBV7-2 with TRBJ1-1; D not resolved. The germline V and J ends were trimmed by 1 base and 1 base, with 4 bases remaining between them. The CDR3 is 13 amino acids. The germline V gene has CDR1 SGHTA and CDR2 FQGNSA. The CDR3 region is CASSLVQNTEAFF. The CDR3 bases are TGTGCCAGCAGCTTAGTCCAGAACACTGAAGCTTTCTTT.

This chain joins TRBV5-6 and TRBJ1-1; D is unclear. Germline assignment: CDR1 SGHDT and CDR2 YYEEEE. The CDR3 consists of 15 residues. Trimming took off 1 base at V and 3 bases at J, with 13 bases between the two ends. CDR3 bases: TGTGCCAGCAGCTTGTCTCCCCGAGAGGACACTGAAGCTTTCTTT. Residues: CASSLSPREDTEAFF.

The rearrangement uses TRBV5-3 and TRBJ1-1; 7 bases map to TRBD1. TRBV5-3 is an open reading frame, and its role is uncertain. The CDR3 has 16 amino acids. J gave up 1 base and V 2 bases, and 8 bases lay outside the gene matches. CDR3 region: CARSLQGLNRNTEAFF. CDR3 DNA: TGTGCCAGAAGCTTACAGGGGCTCAATAGGAACACTGAAGCTTTCTTT.

The chain combines TRBV14 with TRBJ1-4; 8 bases are shared with TRBD1. Trimming removed 0 bases from V and 8 bases from J; junction bases left unmatched: 5. The CDR3 length is 15 residues. Germline V gives CDR1 SGHDN, CDR2 FVKESK. The CDR3 reads CASSQDPGGREKLFF. The CDR3 DNA is TGTGCCAGCAGCCAAGATCCAGGGGGCCGCGAAAAACTGTTTTTT.

For the CDR3, the DNA is TGCGCCAGCAGTGGAGAGGGGGACACTGAAGCTTTCTTT. The encoded protein is CASSGEGDTEAFF. The chain has TRBV10-1 and TRBJ1-1; D perhaps matches TRBD1 (6 bases). Trimming removed 4 bases at V and 3 bases at J, with 9 bases between. CDR1 WNHNN and CDR2 SYGVQD come from the germline V gene (reference sequence). CDR3 size: 13 residues.

In this sample, this clone turned up a few times. The chain carries TRBV18 and TRBJ1-1; 7 nucleotides agree with TRBD1. Trimming took 4 bases from V and 4 from J; bases not matched to a gene: 18. From germline, CDR1 is KGHSH and CDR2 LQKENI. The length of the CDR3 is 18 residues. The CDR3 region is CASSHLSLGGQSSTEAFF. CDR3 DNA: TGTGCCAGCTCACACCTTTCCCTGGGGGGACAGTCAAGCACTGAAGCTTTCTTT.

The table lists this clone with a few counts. J is TRBJ2-7 and V is TRBV7-9, with D possibly matching TRBD1 (5 bases). Germline V gene data show CDR1 as SEHNR and CDR2 as FQNEAQ (reference sequence). The V end was cut by 5 bases, the J end by 5 bases, with 16 bases between. The CDR3 has 14 residues. CDR3 nucleotide sequence: TGTGCCAGCAGCCCGCAGGTGGCAGGGCACGAGCAGTACGTC. Amino acid sequence: CASSPQVAGHEQYV.

V and J are TRBV12-5 and TRBJ1-5; TRBD1 is a possible D gene (6 bases). This CDR3 is 13 amino acids long. Trimming stripped 3 bases from V and 6 bases from J, with 9 bases between. CDR1 LGHNT and CDR2 FRNRAP come from the germline V gene. The chain's CDR3 is CASGFTGTQPQHF. The CDR3 coding sequence is TGTGCTAGTGGTTTCACAGGGACTCAGCCCCAGCATTTT.

This chain links TRBV19 with TRBJ2-2; a weak D match, TRBD2 (6 bases). Deletions cut 3 bases from V and 6 bases from J, with 20 bases between. CDR1 LNHDA and CDR2 SQIVND come from the germline V gene (reference sequence). The CDR3 loop spans 17 amino acids. CDR3 region: CASSINSGRLAPGELFF. CDR3 DNA: TGTGCCAGTAGTATTAATTCGGGTCGGCTAGCGCCCGGGGAGCTGTTTTTT.

The rearrangement joins TRBV25-1 to TRBJ2-1; D is perhaps TRBD2 (6 bases). With 0 bases removed from V and 0 bases from J, the gap between germline ends came to 12 bases. The CDR3 is made up of 17 amino acids. Germline values: CDR1 MGHDK, CDR2 SYGVNS. Written as DNA, the CDR3 is TGTGCCAGCAGTGAATATTCGGGACTGAGCTCCTACAATGAGCAGTTCTTC. Translated, it gives CASSEYSGLSSYNEQFF.

This chain links TRBV6-1 with TRBJ2-3; 10 nucleotides match TRBD2. The germline gives CDR1 MNHNS, CDR2 SASEGT. The CDR3 contains 14 residues. V shed 9 bases, J shed 1 base, and the junction held 4 bases outside the gene matches. The CDR3 here is CASLAGVGTDTQYF. For the CDR3, the DNA is TGTGCCAGTCTAGCGGGAGTTGGCACAGATACGCAGTATTTT.

The chain carries TRBV6-5 and TRBJ2-2; TRBD2 aligns across 7 bases. The CDR3 has 15 residues. V gave up 10 bases and J gave up 5 bases; unmatched junction bases: 13. Germline CDR1 is MNHEY and CDR2 is SVGAGI. This CDR3 reads CATLRQGAGTGELFF. For the CDR3, the DNA is TGTGCCACCTTACGACAAGGAGCGGGGACCGGGGAGCTGTTTTTT.

The gene calls are TRBV19 and TRBJ1-2; the match to TRBD1 covers 10 bases. The length of the CDR3 is 14 residues. The germline V gene encodes CDR1 LNHDA and CDR2 SQIVND (reference sequence). With 4 bases clipped from V and 6 bases from J, the junction kept 5 bases outside the gene matches. The CDR3 spells CASSSGQGGDGYTF. In nucleotides, the CDR3 is TGTGCCAGTAGTAGTGGACAGGGGGGTGATGGCTACACCTTC.

This clone came up once. The chain uses TRBV4-3 and TRBJ2-2, with 13 nucleotides matching TRBD2. The germline V gene encodes CDR1 LGHNA and CDR2 YSLEER. This CDR3 contains 17 residues. The junction had 9 bases not matched to a gene; V was cut back by 4 bases and J by 7 bases. The CDR3 is CASSRAEGTSGNGELFF. DNA of the CDR3: TGCGCCAGCAGCCGAGCAGAAGGGACTAGCGGGAACGGGGAGCTGTTTTTT.

V is TRBV1 and J is TRBJ2-7; no check of the table's D call, TRBD2, against the DNA was made. TRBV1 is deemed a pseudogene. CDR3 size: 17 residues. DNA for the CDR3: TGCACCAGCAGCCAAGACTGGTTCATGGACTACGACCACGAGCAGTACTTC. Translation: CTSSQDWFMDYDHEQYF.

The chain recombines TRBV9 with TRBJ2-5; 10 bases align to TRBD2. This CDR3 is 16 amino acids long. Germline V gives CDR1 SGDLS, CDR2 YYNGEE. V lost 0 bases to trimming and J lost 5 bases; unmatched junction nucleotides: 7. CDR3 sequence reads: CASSVGLAGDRETQYF. The CDR3 coding sequence is TGTGCCAGCAGCGTAGGCCTAGCGGGAGATCGCGAGACCCAGTACTTC.

The CDR3 reads CASSLRQYNEQFF. CDR3 DNA: TGTGCCAGCAGCTTAAGACAGTACAATGAGCAGTTCTTC. V is TRBV7-2 and J is TRBJ2-1; D is possibly TRBD1 (5 bases). From germline, CDR1 is SGHTA and CDR2 FQGNSA. V was trimmed by 2 bases and J by 4 bases, leaving 6 bases between them. This CDR3 has 13 residues.

V is TRBV4-3 and J is TRBJ2-1, with TRBD2 as a possible D gene (5 bases). The CDR3 has 19 amino acids. Trimming stripped 6 bases from V and 4 bases from J, with 28 bases between. In germline, CDR1 is LGHNA, CDR2 YSLEER. CDR3 nucleotides: TGCGCCAGCAGTTCTATTGGGGTGGCGGGCCACCAACTTTACAATGAGCAGTTCTTC. It translates to CASSSIGVAGHQLYNEQFF.

The chain is built from TRBV4-1 and TRBJ2-5; a weak D match, TRBD1 (6 bases). The V end lost 0 bases, the J end lost 1 base, and 9 bases lay between the germline ends. Germline V lookup: CDR1 MGHRA, CDR2 YSYEKL. This CDR3 is 15 amino acids long. CDR3 DNA sequence: TGCGCCAGCAGCCAAGATCGAGGGGGCCAAGAGACCCAGTACTTC. It encodes CASSQDRGGQETQYF.

The genes are TRBV12-5 and TRBJ1-2; 8 bases agree with TRBD1. The CDR3 covers 12 residues. Trimming took 7 bases from V and 7 from J; bases not matched to a gene: 5. Germline values: CDR1 LGHNT, CDR2 FRNRAP. CDR3 sequence reads: CASALDRGGYTF. The CDR3 region has the DNA TGTGCTAGTGCCCTCGACAGGGGTGGCTACACCTTC.

V and J are TRBV19 and TRBJ2-2, with 7 bases lining up with TRBD2. V dropped 1 base and J dropped 1; count of bases not matched to a gene: 3. Germline lookup yields CDR1 LNHDA and CDR2 SQIVND (reference sequence). This CDR3 has 16 residues. CDR3 in DNA: TGTGCCAGTAGTATAGGTAGCGGGCTGAACACCGGGGAGCTGTTTTTT. Protein product: CASSIGSGLNTGELFF.

The chain uses TRBV11-2 and TRBJ2-7; 14 nucleotides match TRBD2. Germline V gene lookup returns CDR1 SGHAT and CDR2 FQNNGV. V gave up 5 bases and J gave up 7 bases; unmatched junction bases: 7. The CDR3 is 15 residues long. The CDR3 protein is CASSQGTSGSQEQYF. CDR3 nucleotide sequence: TGTGCCAGCAGCCAAGGGACTAGCGGGAGTCAAGAGCAGTACTTC.

The gene calls are TRBV7-6 and TRBJ1-1, with unresolved D. Trimming pared 2 bases from V and 2 bases from J, leaving 6 bases between. The CDR3 sequence is 13 residues long. CDR1 is SGHVS, CDR2 FNYEAQ, per germline. The CDR3 spells CASSLSRNTEAFF. Here the CDR3 DNA reads TGTGCCAGCAGCTTATCCAGAAACACTGAAGCTTTCTTT.

The count of this clone is one. The rearrangement uses TRBV29-1 and TRBJ1-5, with D possibly TRBD1 on 5 matching bases. This CDR3 contains 14 residues. V was cut by 4 bases and J by 0 bases, with 10 bases left in between. Germline lookup yields CDR1 SQVTM and CDR2 ANQGSEA. CDR3 amino acids: CSVADSFSNQPQHF. The CDR3 region has the DNA TGCAGCGTTGCTGACAGTTTTAGCAATCAGCCCCAGCATTTT.

This chain connects TRBV19 to TRBJ1-2; 9 nucleotides line up with TRBD1. CDR1 and CDR2 from the germline V gene are LNHDA and SQIVND (reference sequence). Trimming took 4 bases from V and 3 from J; bases not matched to a gene: 12. This CDR3 contains 17 residues. The chain's CDR3 is CASSTGPWTGEDYGYTF. The CDR3 bases are TGTGCCAGTAGTACCGGACCTTGGACAGGGGAAGACTATGGCTACACCTTC. The full variable domain, rest sourced from reference TRBV19 and TRBJ1-2, is DGGITQSPKYLFRKEGQNVTLSCEQNLNHDAMYWYRQDPGQGLRLIYYSQIVNDFQKGDIAEGYSVSREKKESFPLTVTSAQKNPTAFYLCASSTGPWTGEDYGYTFGSGTRLTVV.

This chain uses TRBV28 with TRBJ2-1, with TRBD2 matching over 11 bases. The V segment lost 6 bases and the J segment 6 bases; nucleotides outside the gene matches: 7. The CDR3 has 15 amino acids. Germline V gives CDR1 MDHEN, CDR2 SYDVKM. CDR3: CASRTTSGGINEQFF. Here the CDR3 DNA reads TGTGCCAGCAGAACTACTAGCGGGGGAATCAATGAGCAGTTCTTC.

This clone appeared once. The chain links TRBV7-2 to TRBJ1-1; 9 bases match TRBD1. CDR3 size: 16 residues. V shed 5 bases and J 1 base; nucleotides not matched to a gene: 8. CDR1 and CDR2 (germline): SGHTA, FQGNSA. The CDR3 spells CASSPRVTGGNTEAFF. In DNA, the CDR3 is TGTGCCAGCAGCCCCCGGGTGACAGGGGGGAACACTGAAGCTTTCTTT.

The chain employs TRBV5-1 and TRBJ2-2; 11 bases fit TRBD2. V was clipped by 4 bases and J by 4 bases; unmatched bases: 6. The CDR3 sequence is 16 residues long. CDR1 is SGHRS and CDR2 is YFSETQ in the germline V gene. The CDR3 nucleotides are TGCGCCAGCAGCGGGGATAGCGGGAGGGCCACCGGGGAGCTGTTTTTT. It yields the protein CASSGDSGRATGELFF.

This clone was counted between two and nine times. The chain joins TRBV5-1 to TRBJ2-2, with D possibly being TRBD2 (6 bases). The CDR3 spans 15 residues. The germline V and J ends were trimmed by 1 base and 4 bases, with 11 bases remaining between them. Germline CDR1 reads SGHRS; CDR2 reads YFSETQ. The CDR3 protein is CASSLSVGGTGELFF. Written as DNA, the CDR3 is TGCGCCAGCAGCTTGTCAGTGGGGGGCACCGGGGAGCTGTTTTTT.

V usage is TRBV6-1 and J usage is TRBJ1-1; no firm D call. The V end lost 1 base, the J end lost 11 bases, and 11 bases lay between the germline ends. The V gene's germline CDR1 is MNHNS and CDR2 SASEGT. This CDR3 has 12 amino acids. The CDR3 loop is CASSEVGRMAFF. CDR3 sequence (DNA): TGTGCCAGCAGTGAAGTGGGCAGAATGGCTTTCTTT.